The 21 T cell receptor beta chains below all came from one sample that was sequenced in a study of T cell responses to AZD1222 COVID-19 vaccine. Generated by immunoSEQ multiplex PCR, the TCRdb table keeps only in-frame clones and is missing some. The profile covers some 200,000 clones, with less than 95% appearing a single time and over 1.5% taken by the ten largest. Specimen: peripheral blood, collected 28 days after the second dose of the MenACWY control vaccine. The receptors originated from an adult who received the MenACWY meningococcal vaccine as a control.

The V and J genes are TRBV19 and TRBJ2-3; either TRBD1 or TRBD2 may supply D (6 bases each). Germline V lookup: CDR1 LNHDA, CDR2 SQIVND (reference sequence). There are 13 residues in the CDR3. V gave up 7 bases and J gave up 2 bases, with 10 bases separating them. The CDR3 region is CASKEGVTDTQYF. Written as DNA, the CDR3 is TGTGCCAGTAAGGAGGGGGTCACAGATACGCAGTATTTT.

This chain uses TRBV5-1 with TRBJ2-3, with TRBD2 matching over 14 bases. Germline values: CDR1 SGHRS, CDR2 YFSETQ. V dropped 4 bases and J dropped 5; count of bases not matched to a gene: 9. The CDR3 covers 17 residues. For the CDR3, the DNA is TGCGCCAGCAGCAACAGACTAGCGGGAGGGTGGGGAGATACGCAGTATTTT. Protein sequence: CASSNRLAGGWGDTQYF.

The gene calls are TRBV4-1 and TRBJ1-2; no firm D call. The germline V gene encodes CDR1 MGHRA and CDR2 YSYEKL. Between the trimmed V and J ends, which lost 0 bases and 7 bases, there was a span of 9 bases. The CDR3 loop spans 13 amino acids. The CDR3 bases are TGCGCCAGCAGCCAAGAGAGCTTGGGTGGCTACACCTTC. Its protein is CASSQESLGGYTF.

This clone showed up just a few times. The chain combines TRBV5-5 with TRBJ1-6; 7 bases fit TRBD1. V trimming: 0 bases; J trimming: 10 bases; junction bases outside the gene matches: 10. This CDR3 contains 16 residues. Per germline, CDR1 SGHKS and CDR2 YYEKEE (reference sequence). In DNA form, the CDR3 reads TGTGCCAGCAGCTTGGGTGTATTAGGGGGCAGGTCACCCCTCCACTTT. Its translation: CASSLGVLGGRSPLHF. The full variable domain, its missing parts supplied by reference TRBV5-5 and TRBJ1-6, is DAGVTQSPTHLIKTRGQQVTLRCSPISGHKSVSWYQQVLGQGPQFIFQYYEKEERGRGNFPDRFSARQFPNYSSELNVNALLLGDSALYLCASSLGVLGGRSPLHFGNGTRLTVT.

Notes on this clone: The same CDR3 is also encoded by other DNA sequences in this sample. The V call is TRBV7-3, the J call TRBJ2-6; D remains unclear. The CDR3 length is 13 residues. V shed 2 bases and J shed 4 bases, with 3 bases lying between them. Germline values: CDR1 SGHTA, CDR2 FQGTGA. The CDR3, as DNA: TGTGCCAGCAGCTTAGGGGGGGCCAACGTCCTGACTTTC. Its protein is CASSLGGANVLTF.

V is TRBV6-5 and J is TRBJ1-6, with TRBD1 as a possible D gene (6 bases). This CDR3 has 15 residues. Deletions cut 7 bases from V and 6 bases from J, with 16 bases between. Per germline, CDR1 MNHEY and CDR2 SVGAGI. The CDR3 region is CASTDAGAGNSPLHF. Here the CDR3 DNA reads TGTGCCAGCACCGACGCGGGGGCGGGTAATTCACCCCTCCACTTT.

This clone came up a few times. The genes are TRBV6-5 and TRBJ1-1; 8 nucleotides match TRBD1. CDR1 and CDR2 from the germline V gene are MNHEY and SVGAGI. The V and J ends lost 2 bases and 7 bases, in that order; junction bases with no gene match: 12. The length of the CDR3 is 16 residues. The CDR3 DNA reads as TGTGCCAGCAGTTACCGAGCAATCTCAGGGGGCAGTGAAGCTTTCTTT. Translated, it gives CASSYRAISGGSEAFF.

The chain combines TRBV4-3 with TRBJ1-3; D remains ambiguous. Looked up from germline, CDR1 is LGHNA and CDR2 is YSLEER. Trimming took 2 bases from V and 8 from J, leaving 13 bases between them. This CDR3 comprises 14 residues. CDR3 residues: CASSQSVGKDTIYF. The CDR3 DNA follows: TGCGCCAGCAGCCAAAGTGTCGGAAAAGACACCATATATTTT.

The V and J genes are TRBV6-5 and TRBJ2-1; D not certain. V lost 4 bases, J lost 5 bases, and 9 bases lay in between. Germline V lookup: CDR1 MNHEY, CDR2 SVGAGI. This CDR3 is built from 13 residues. The CDR3, as DNA: TGTGCCAGCAGTTTAGGGATCCACAATGAGCAGTTCTTC. It translates to CASSLGIHNEQFF.

This clone came up once. The chain recombines TRBV6-5 with TRBJ1-6; tentative D call: TRBD1 (6 bases). Trimming cost V 8 bases and J 10 bases, with 15 bases left between them. Germline CDR1 is MNHEY and CDR2 is SVGAGI. CDR3 size: 13 residues. The CDR3 DNA reads as TGTGCCAGCCAAGAATACAGGGAGTCACCCCTCCACTTT. This sequence encodes CASQEYRESPLHF.

The V gene is TRBV30, the J gene TRBJ1-1, with a tentative D call TRBD1 (5 bases). Germline CDR1 GTSNPN, CDR2 SVGIG (reference sequence). Trimming cost V 5 bases and J 8 bases, with 12 bases left between them. The CDR3 spans 11 residues. The CDR3 bases are TGTGCCTGGGACCACCGGGGGGAAGCTTTCTTT. Its translation is CAWDHRGEAFF.

This chain joins TRBV12-3 or TRBV12-4 and TRBJ1-2; D possibly corresponds to TRBD1 (5 bases). V was pared by 4 bases and J by 2 bases, with 8 bases between. CDR3 length: 13 amino acids. The CDR3 sequence: CASSSGRNYGYTF. DNA for the CDR3: TGTGCCAGCAGTTCGGGACGGAACTATGGCTACACCTTC.

This clone was seen only once. The chain uses TRBV9 and TRBJ1-4; D not resolved. The CDR3 runs 16 residues. V was trimmed by 0 bases and J by 6 bases, leaving 15 bases between them. CDR1 is SGDLS, CDR2 YYNGEE, per germline. The CDR3 nucleotides are TGTGCCAGCAGCGTAGCGGTAGAGTCGAACGATGAAAAACTGTTTTTT. Encoded protein: CASSVAVESNDEKLFF.

This clone was seen once. Here the CDR3 reads CASRAKIWVRSYNEQFF. In nucleotides, the CDR3 is TGTGCCAGCAGAGCCAAGATATGGGTCAGGAGTTACAATGAGCAGTTCTTC. V gene TRBV21-1 combines with J gene TRBJ2-1. TRBV21-1 is listed as a pseudogene. The CDR3 consists of 17 residues.

The gene calls are TRBV19 and TRBJ2-1; D might be TRBD2 (6 bases). Trimming left V 5 bases short and J 3 bases short, with 14 bases between. The CDR3 extends over 15 amino acids. Germline loops: CDR1 LNHDA, CDR2 SQIVND (reference sequence). The CDR3 region has the DNA TGTGCCAGTAGTGCCCCGACTAGTAGCTACAATGAGCAGTTCTTC. As protein: CASSAPTSSYNEQFF.

The chain employs TRBV3-1 (or the pseudogene TRBV3-2) and TRBJ1-6; a weak D match, TRBD1 (5 bases). The CDR3 runs to 14 residues. Germline assignment: CDR1 LGHDT and CDR2 YNNKEL (reference sequence). V was trimmed by 3 bases and J by 11 bases, leaving 14 bases between them. The CDR3 DNA follows: TGTGCCAGCAGCCAGTCCCGACAGTCTCCACCCCTCCACTTT. The encoded protein is CASSQSRQSPPLHF.

The chain has TRBV6-2 or TRBV6-3 and TRBJ2-2, with a weak D call TRBD1 (5 bases). Deletions cut 2 bases from V and 8 bases from J, with 6 bases between. Germline values: CDR1 MNHEY, CDR2 SVGEGT. The CDR3 spans 12 residues. CDR3 nucleotide sequence: TGTGCCAGCAGTTACGGGGCGGGGGAGCTGTTTTTT. This gives the protein CASSYGAGELFF.

The chain has TRBV24-1 and TRBJ2-7; TRBD1 matches at 9 bases. Germline values: CDR1 KGHDR, CDR2 SFDVKD. V lost 4 bases and J lost 0; bases outside the gene matches: 15. The CDR3 is 19 amino acids. DNA of the CDR3: TGTGCCACCAGTGACAACCGGGACAGGGTTCGTCTGAGCTCCTACGAGCAGTACTTC. It yields the protein CATSDNRDRVRLSSYEQYF.

The chain joins TRBV5-4 to TRBJ2-5, with 9 bases identical to TRBD2. This CDR3 has 13 amino acids. Germline assignment: CDR1 SGHNT and CDR2 YYREEE (reference sequence). Unmatched junction bases numbered 1, after V lost 2 bases and J lost 5 bases. CDR3 region: CASSLAGGETQYF. The CDR3 DNA follows: TGTGCCAGCAGCTTAGCGGGAGGTGAGACCCAGTACTTC.

This chain links TRBV7-9 with TRBJ2-3; 15 bases line up with TRBD2. This CDR3 is built from 16 residues. Germline assignment: CDR1 SEHNR and CDR2 FQNEAQ (reference sequence). With 6 bases clipped from V and 1 base from J, the junction kept 2 bases outside the gene matches. CDR3 amino acids: CASSGTSGRRTDTQYF. In DNA, the CDR3 is TGTGCCAGCAGTGGGACTAGCGGGAGGCGCACAGATACGCAGTATTTT.

This clone was found once. The chain recombines TRBV5-1 with TRBJ2-5, with a weak D call TRBD2 (6 bases). Trimming left V 4 bases short and J 5 bases short, with 9 bases between. CDR3 length: 12 amino acids. Germline CDR1 SGHRS, CDR2 YFSETQ. As DNA, the CDR3 is TGCGCCAGCAGCCCGGGGGTGGAGACCCAGTACTTC. It yields the protein CASSPGVETQYF.